What follows describes a single T cell receptor beta chain. This CDR3 is built from 14 residues. CDR1 is SGHTA and CDR2 is FQGNSA in the germline V gene. With V trimmed by 5 bases and J by 8 bases, 8 bases remained unmatched. Here immunoSEQ multiplex PCR was the method, and the copy in TCRdb shows in-frame clones only, minus some. The sample yields 250,000 to 300,000 clones, around 87% seen once. The source of the sample is a study of blood T cell repertoires in COVID-19. The receptor comes from a middle-aged woman who had recovered from COVID-19. Sample: peripheral blood. The rearrangement joins TRBV7-2 to TRBJ1-3; 8 bases line up with TRBD1. The CDR3 region is CASSEAGGAYTIYF. CDR3 coding DNA: TGTGCCAGCAGCGAGGCAGGGGGCGCGTACACCATATATTTT.